A single sample is the source of the 32 T cell receptor beta chains below, sequenced in a study of T-cell reconstitution after alpha-beta-depleted transplantation in children. TCRbeta library construction was performed incorporating unique molecular identifiers. TCRdb reanalysed the PCR reads using MiXCR and keeps one entry per CDR3 protein. The sample gives roughly 70,000 distinct CDR3 sequences, 4.9% of which show up once; 18% is in the top ten. The specimen was PBMCs, mostly from graft donor cells, collected 180 days after TCRalphabeta/CD19-depleted stem cell transplant. These receptors were collected from a boy in the first two years of life who had a stem cell transplant for acute myeloid leukemia, so the T cells may come from the graft donor.

This clonotype was picked up many times. The chain employs TRBV4-1 and TRBJ2-7, with D possibly called TRBD1 or TRBD2 (5 bases each). Trimming took 2 bases from V and 8 from J, leaving 10 bases between them. Germline V lookup: CDR1 MGHRA, CDR2 YSYEKL. The CDR3 sequence is 12 residues long. The CDR3 here is CASSQFGTKQYF. CDR3 nucleotides: TGCGCCAGCAGCCAATTCGGGACGAAGCAGTACTTC.

Many counts were recorded for this clonotype. The chain has TRBV4-2 and TRBJ2-5; 12 bases are shared with TRBD2. Germline CDR1 is LGHNA and CDR2 is YNFKEQ. The CDR3 contains 18 residues. The junction had 13 bases not matched to a gene; V was cut back by 3 bases and J by 5 bases. In DNA, the CDR3 is TGTGCCAGCAGCCACGAGAGGTGGCTAGCGGGGGGGCCGGAGACCCAGTACTTC. Its translation: CASSHERWLAGGPETQYF.

This clonotype was seen ten or more times. The V gene is TRBV5-1, the J gene TRBJ2-2; 8 nucleotides agree with TRBD2. V trimming: 3 bases; J trimming: 2 bases; junction bases outside the gene matches: 6. The CDR3 consists of 16 residues. Germline CDR1 SGHRS, CDR2 YFSETQ. The CDR3 DNA follows: TGCGCCAGCAGCTCCCTAGGACTAGCTAACACCGGGGAGCTGTTTTTT. This gives the protein CASSSLGLANTGELFF.

In its sample, this clonotype was seen many times. The J gene is TRBJ2-3, the V gene TRBV12-3 or TRBV12-4; D is possibly TRBD1 (6 bases). The CDR3 runs 15 residues. V dropped 5 bases and J dropped 2 bases, with 14 bases sitting between them. The DNA for the CDR3 is TGTGCCAGCAGTCCCAGACAGGCACCCACAGATACGCAGTATTTT. Its translation is CASSPRQAPTDTQYF.

In this sample, this clonotype turned up many times. The CDR3, as DNA: TGTGCCAGCAGCTTCTCTTGGGGACAGGGCCCCTACAATGAGCAGTTCTTC. As protein: CASSFSWGQGPYNEQFF. V gene TRBV11-3 combines with J gene TRBJ2-1; TRBD1 matches 9 bases. From germline, CDR1 is SGHNT and CDR2 YENEEA. There are 17 residues in the CDR3. V lost 3 bases and J lost 2; bases outside the gene matches: 8. The full variable domain, its missing parts supplied by reference TRBV11-3 and TRBJ2-1, is EAGVVQSPRYKIIEKKQPVAFWCNPISGHNTLYWYLQNLGQGPELLIRYENEEAVDDSQLPKDRFSAERLKGVDSTLKIQPAELGDSAVYLCASSFSWGQGPYNEQFFGPGTRLTVL.

This clonotype came up many times. The chain employs TRBV27 and TRBJ2-2; weak D call: TRBD1 (6 bases). Trimming removed 5 bases from V and 1 base from J, with 14 bases in between. Per the germline V gene, CDR1 is MNHEY and CDR2 is SMNVEV (reference sequence). The CDR3 has 16 residues. The DNA for the CDR3 is TGTGCCAGCAGTCCGTGGGACAAATTGAACACCGGGGAGCTGTTTTTT. Translated: CASSPWDKLNTGELFF.

This clonotype showed up many times. This rearrangement joins TRBV5-1 to TRBJ1-1; D perhaps matches TRBD1 (6 bases). This CDR3 has 14 residues. Between the trimmed V and J ends, which lost 4 bases and 3 bases, there was a span of 13 bases. Germline CDR1 SGHRS, CDR2 YFSETQ. For the CDR3, the DNA is TGCGCCAGCAGCGTTTGGAGGGGGGACACTGAAGCTTTCTTT. Protein: CASSVWRGDTEAFF.

This clonotype has at least ten counts. V is TRBV11-1 and J is TRBJ2-1, with D hard to call. V shed 4 bases and J shed 5 bases, with 9 bases lying between them. CDR1 SGHAT and CDR2 FQDESV come from the germline V gene (reference sequence). The CDR3 consists of 13 residues. CDR3 amino acids: CASSYNSDNEQFF. The CDR3 DNA follows: TGTGCCAGCAGCTACAACAGTGACAATGAGCAGTTCTTC.

This clonotype was recorded many times. This chain links TRBV18 with TRBJ2-3; perhaps TRBD1 as D (6 bases). The ends were cut back, 1 base at V and 4 bases at J, with 15 bases in the middle. The CDR3 covers 16 residues. The germline CDR1 and CDR2 sequences are KGHSH and LQKENI. Here the CDR3 DNA reads TGTGCCAGCTCACCACGCCAGGTGGGGGCCCCAGATACGCAGTATTTT. This translates into CASSPRQVGAPDTQYF. Combining the CDR3 with reference TRBV18 and TRBJ2-3 gives the whole variable domain NAGVMQNPRHLVRRRGQEARLRCSPMKGHSHVYWYRQLPEEGLKFMVYLQKENIIDESGMPKERFSAEFPKEGPSILRIQQVVRGDSAAYFCASSPRQVGAPDTQYFGPGTRLTVL.

This clonotype was seen more than once but under ten times. The J gene is TRBJ1-6, the V gene TRBV4-3; no firm D call. Trimming took 0 bases from V and 7 from J, leaving 16 bases between them. CDR3 length equals 17 residues. Germline CDR1 and CDR2: LGHNA and YSLEER. CDR3 residues: CASSQDPDGRRNSPLHF. The CDR3 bases are TGCGCCAGCAGCCAAGATCCGGACGGACGGCGAAATTCACCCCTCCACTTT.

This clonotype was detected ten times or more. The chain has TRBV11-2 and TRBJ2-7; tentatively, D is TRBD2 (5 bases). Germline V CDR1 and CDR2: SGHAT, FQNNGV. The V gene lost 1 base and the J gene lost 1 base, with 8 bases spanning the gap. The CDR3 spans 14 residues. CDR3 sequence: CASSLGGQSYEQYV. CDR3 coding DNA: TGTGCCAGCAGCTTAGGAGGGCAGTCCTACGAGCAGTACGTC.

There are many counts of this clonotype. The chain is built from TRBV28 and TRBJ2-1, with 8 nucleotides matching TRBD1. V was clipped by 7 bases and J by 7 bases; unmatched bases: 12. Germline V gene data show CDR1 as MDHEN and CDR2 as SYDVKM. The CDR3 runs to 15 residues. The CDR3 sequence is CASTPGGETGNEQFF. DNA for the CDR3: TGTGCCAGCACCCCAGGGGGCGAGACGGGGAATGAGCAGTTCTTC.

Many counts were recorded for this clonotype. The J gene is TRBJ2-3, the V gene TRBV11-2; the D gene is possibly TRBD2 (7 bases). Trimming left V 1 base short and J 10 bases short, with 27 bases between. The germline CDR1 and CDR2 sequences are SGHAT and FQNNGV. This CDR3 region has 18 residues. Here the CDR3 reads CASSLVGGGALGRGAQYF. The CDR3 bases are TGTGCCAGCAGCTTAGTAGGCGGGGGAGCCCTCGGTAGGGGGGCGCAGTATTTT.

This clonotype has at least ten counts. V is TRBV5-6 and J is TRBJ1-5; D is perhaps TRBD1 (6 bases). The V end was cut by 2 bases, the J end by 0 bases, with 12 bases between. Germline V gives CDR1 SGHDT, CDR2 YYEEEE. This CDR3 is built from 16 residues. Here the CDR3 reads CASSFGTSFSNQPQHF. The CDR3 region has the DNA TGTGCCAGCAGCTTCGGGACATCCTTTAGCAATCAGCCCCAGCATTTT.

This clonotype was detected many times. The V call is TRBV29-1, the J call TRBJ1-1; TRBD1 might be the D (6 bases). This CDR3 spans 13 amino acids. Germline CDR1 and CDR2: SQVTM and ANQGSEA. Trimming pared 4 bases from V and 5 bases from J, leaving 14 bases between. CDR3 in DNA: TGCAGCGTTGGGGCGACAGGAATAACTGAAGCTTTCTTT. Encoded protein: CSVGATGITEAFF.

Many counts were recorded for this clonotype. V is TRBV25-1 and J is TRBJ1-1; D gene uncertain. V shed 4 bases and J shed 1 base, with 7 bases lying between them. CDR3 size: 13 residues. CDR1 MGHDK and CDR2 SYGVNS come from the germline V gene. Written as DNA, the CDR3 is TGTGCCAGCAGTGTGGGGTCGAACACTGAAGCTTTCTTT. Its translation: CASSVGSNTEAFF.

The chain couples TRBV28 to TRBJ2-7; perhaps TRBD2 as D (6 bases). Germline V CDR1 and CDR2: MDHEN, SYDVKM. The CDR3 loop spans 12 amino acids. The CDR3 DNA sequence: TGTGCCAGCGGTTTCCGGGGGTACGAGCAGTACGTC. This encodes CASGFRGYEQYV.

This clonotype was recorded many times. V is TRBV20-1 and J is TRBJ2-5; the D gene is possibly TRBD1 (5 bases). CDR1 is DFQATT, CDR2 SNEGSKA, per germline (reference sequence). V was pared by 1 base and J by 2 bases, with 17 bases between. This CDR3 comprises 16 residues. The CDR3 DNA is TGCAGTGCTAGAGTTTTAGGGGTAGCCGCGCAAGAGACCCAGTACTTC. This sequence encodes CSARVLGVAAQETQYF.

This clonotype was counted at least ten times. V is TRBV7-7 and J is TRBJ2-5; the D is unclear. The CDR3 extends over 15 amino acids. The germline CDR1 and CDR2 sequences are SSHAT and FNYEAQ (reference sequence). V dropped 2 bases and J dropped 2 bases, with 12 bases sitting between them. The CDR3 sequence: CASSLNLGGQETQYF. CDR3 nucleotides: TGTGCCAGCAGCTTAAATCTTGGTGGACAAGAGACCCAGTACTTC.

At least ten counts were recorded for this clonotype. The chain couples TRBV7-9 to TRBJ2-7; the match to TRBD1 covers 7 bases. With V trimmed by 8 bases and J by 2 bases, 3 bases remained unmatched. The CDR3 contains 12 residues. Per the germline V gene, CDR1 is SEHNR and CDR2 is FQNEAQ (reference sequence). The chain's CDR3 is CASAQGPYEQYF. The CDR3 region has the DNA TGTGCCAGCGCACAGGGGCCCTACGAGCAGTACTTC.

This clonotype was seen only a few times. A clone one base away is much larger, so this may be a read error. The chain is built from TRBV20-1 and TRBJ1-2; 9 nucleotides align to TRBD1. V lost 6 bases to trimming and J lost 7 bases; unmatched junction nucleotides: 12. The germline V gene has CDR1 DFQATT and CDR2 SNEGSKA (reference sequence). The CDR3 has 14 residues. The CDR3 nucleotides read TGCAGTGCCGATCTTGACAGGGGGTCAGGTGGCTACACCTTC. It specifies CSADLDRGSGGYTF.

This clonotype was seen many times. The chain has TRBV20-1 and TRBJ2-4; 7 bases map to TRBD1. CDR1 and CDR2 from the germline V gene are DFQATT and SNEGSKA (reference sequence). The CDR3 is made up of 11 amino acids. The trim removed 7 bases at V and 10 bases at J, leaving 7 bases unmatched. CDR3 sequence: CSVGTDGIQYF. For the CDR3, the DNA is TGCAGTGTTGGGACAGACGGGATTCAGTACTTC.

This clonotype was detected ten times or more. This sequence joins TRBV29-1 and TRBJ2-7; 8 nucleotides line up with TRBD1. J lost 6 bases, V lost 7 bases, and 8 bases had no gene match. Germline loops: CDR1 SQVTM, CDR2 ANQGSEA. The CDR3 spans 12 residues. The CDR3: CSARQGIGEQYF. CDR3 nucleotides: TGCAGCGCCCGACAGGGGATTGGCGAGCAGTACTTC.

This clonotype was detected many times. V gene TRBV6-1 combines with J gene TRBJ2-7, with D perhaps matching TRBD1 (6 bases). In germline, CDR1 is MNHNS, CDR2 SASEGT. Trimming took 1 base from V and 4 from J, leaving 17 bases between them. This CDR3 contains 16 residues. DNA for the CDR3: TGTGCCAGCAGTGAAGGCTTGCCGGGCAGGGGATACGAGCAGTACGTC. Its protein product is CASSEGLPGRGYEQYV.

This clonotype came up many times. This chain links TRBV4-1 with TRBJ1-1; 9 bases fit TRBD1. Germline-derived CDR1 and CDR2 are MGHRA and YSYEKL. The CDR3 has 15 amino acids. The V segment lost 3 bases and the J segment 6 bases; nucleotides outside the gene matches: 8. The CDR3 sequence is CASSHPVGQGAEAFF. CDR3 DNA: TGCGCCAGCAGCCACCCAGTGGGACAGGGAGCTGAAGCTTTCTTT.

This clonotype occurred many times. The chain combines TRBV20-1 with TRBJ1-4; a weak D match, TRBD1 (5 bases). V was trimmed by 0 bases and J by 8 bases, leaving 16 bases between them. The CDR3 totals 15 residues. Per the germline V gene, CDR1 is DFQATT and CDR2 is SNEGSKA (reference sequence). The CDR3 sequence is CSAREVPGVGEKLFF. The CDR3 nucleotides are TGCAGTGCTAGAGAGGTGCCGGGGGTGGGCGAAAAACTGTTTTTT.

This clonotype was recorded many times. The chain couples TRBV4-1 to TRBJ2-3; 10 nucleotides line up with TRBD2. V trimming: 1 base; J trimming: 4 bases; junction bases outside the gene matches: 11. CDR1 and CDR2 (germline): MGHRA, YSYEKL. The CDR3 length is 18 residues. DNA for the CDR3: TGCGCCAGCAGCCAAGCTCCCGCGGCTAGCGGGGGCCCAGATACGCAGTATTTT. Its translation is CASSQAPAASGGPDTQYF.

For this clonotype: A much larger clone sits a single nucleotide away, making a read error possible. The V and J genes are TRBV20-1 and TRBJ1-2; unclear D gene. Germline CDR1 and CDR2: DFQATT and SNEGSKA (reference sequence). The CDR3 is 15 amino acids. The CDR3 spells CCAGPSGEANYGYTF. The DNA for the CDR3 is TGCTGTGCCGGGCCATCGGGAGAGGCTAACTATGGCTACACCTTC.

This clonotype was counted many times. Here the CDR3 reads CASSPPRDRGFPTDTQYF. The CDR3 DNA sequence: TGTGCCAGCAGCCCTCCTCGGGACAGGGGGTTCCCCACAGATACGCAGTATTTT. The chain employs TRBV12-3 or TRBV12-4 and TRBJ2-3; 11 positions match TRBD1. The CDR3 is made up of 18 amino acids. J lost 2 bases, V lost 6 bases, and 13 bases had no gene match.

This clonotype has ten or more counts. This sequence joins TRBV5-1 and TRBJ2-7; D gene unclear. The CDR3 contains 13 residues. V was clipped by 2 bases and J by 1 base, with 7 bases between them. CDR1 is SGHRS and CDR2 is YFSETQ in the germline V gene. The CDR3 bases are TGCGCCAGCAGCTTCGGGCATTCCTACGAGCAGTACTTC. This codes for CASSFGHSYEQYF.

This clonotype was counted ten times or more. The chain recombines TRBV20-1 with TRBJ1-5; D remains unclear. Germline lookup yields CDR1 DFQATT and CDR2 SNEGSKA (reference sequence). The CDR3 consists of 14 residues. V dropped 0 bases and J dropped 0 bases, with 6 bases sitting between them. The CDR3 DNA reads TGCAGTGCTAGAGATTCAGGTAGCAATCAGCCCCAGCATTTT. This gives the protein CSARDSGSNQPQHF.

At least ten counts were recorded for this clonotype. This chain connects TRBV7-8 to TRBJ2-3; 14 nucleotides align to TRBD2. CDR1 SGHVS and CDR2 FQNEAQ come from the germline V gene. The CDR3 runs 17 residues. V was pared by 5 bases and J by 6 bases, with 10 bases of the junction left unmatched. This chain's CDR3 is CASSLGLAGASGDTQYF. CDR3 DNA: TGTGCCAGCAGCCTGGGACTAGCGGGGGCCAGCGGGGATACGCAGTATTTT.